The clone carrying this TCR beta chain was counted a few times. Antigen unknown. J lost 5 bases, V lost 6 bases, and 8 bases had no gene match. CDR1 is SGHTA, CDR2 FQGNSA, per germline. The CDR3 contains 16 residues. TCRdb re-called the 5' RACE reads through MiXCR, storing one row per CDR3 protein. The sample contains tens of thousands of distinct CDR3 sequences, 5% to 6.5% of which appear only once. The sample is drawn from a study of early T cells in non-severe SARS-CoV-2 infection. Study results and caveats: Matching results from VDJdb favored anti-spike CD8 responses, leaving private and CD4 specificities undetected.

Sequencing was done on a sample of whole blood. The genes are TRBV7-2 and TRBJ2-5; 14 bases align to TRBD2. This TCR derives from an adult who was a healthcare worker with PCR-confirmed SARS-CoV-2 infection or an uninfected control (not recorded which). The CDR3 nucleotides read TGTGCCAGCAGTCTCATGGGACTAGCGGGAGAGGAGACCCAGTACTTC. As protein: CASSLMGLAGEETQYF.